This record concerns one T cell receptor (beta chain) sequence. Its specificity is not known. The data were obtained in a study of cytomegalovirus exposure and HLA in healthy donors. Study-wide results and caveats: Associated with cytomegalovirus, according to the listing, were around 160 TCR beta chains. Apparent HLA restriction characterized most CMV-associated TCR beta chains in a later analysis.

J was trimmed by 7 bases and V by 3 bases; bases with no gene match: 8. This CDR3 spans 14 amino acids. In germline, CDR1 is MNHNS, CDR2 SASEGT. The PCR employed 60 Vbeta primers together with 13 Jbeta primers. Some clones are missing from TCRdb's copy, which holds only in-frame ones; the method was immunoSEQ multiplex PCR. The repertoire consists of more than 110,000 clones, with over 75% occurring once and the leading ten covering approximately 10%. The rearrangement uses TRBV6-1 and TRBJ1-2, with 7 nucleotides matching TRBD1. The sequenced sample was PBMCs. The receptor was derived from a woman between 50 and 59 years old in good health and CMV-seropositive. This chain's CDR3 is CASSDSTGAAGYTF. The CDR3 region has the DNA TGTGCCAGCAGTGATTCTACAGGGGCCGCTGGCTACACCTTC.